A selection of T cell receptor beta chains follows, all from one sample in a study of STAT5B mutations in CD4+ large granular lymphocyte leukemia. Using immunoSEQ multiplex PCR, the repertoire was profiled, and TCRdb retains in-frame clones only, with some absent. Of tens of thousands of clones in the sample, around 81% were seen once. Sequencing input: CD4+ T cells from blood buffy coats. The receptors were gathered from a human donor in good health. The CDR3 runs from the conserved cysteine through the conserved F or W. D genes are given only for firm matches. Where a row states a size, it is once, few, many or the class of an expanded clone; other rows omit it.

j_gene: TRBJ2-1; abundance: .; v_gene: TRBV11-3; d_gene: .; CDR3aa: CASSLVGRANEQFF; CDR3nt: TGTGCCAGCAGCTTAGTGGGTCGAGCGAATGAGCAGTTCTTC
j_gene: TRBJ2-7; abundance: .; v_gene: TRBV13; d_gene: TRBD1; CDR3aa: CASSLTGTGREQYF; CDR3nt: TGTGCCAGCAGCTTGACCGGGACAGGGCGCGAGCAGTACTTC
j_gene: TRBJ2-2; abundance: .; v_gene: TRBV19; d_gene: TRBD2; CDR3aa: CASSTSGLAGRGNTGELFF; CDR3nt: TGTGCCAGTAGTACGTCGGGACTAGCGGGGAGAGGGAACACCGGGGAGCTGTTTTTT
j_gene: TRBJ1-4; abundance: .; v_gene: TRBV19; d_gene: .; CDR3aa: CASSNYLRDEKLFF; CDR3nt: TGTGCCAGTAGTAATTATCTTCGAGATGAAAAACTGTTTTTT
j_gene: TRBJ1-2; abundance: .; v_gene: TRBV6-1; d_gene: TRBD1; CDR3aa: CASRSGGATYGYTF; CDR3nt: TGTGCCAGCAGGTCAGGGGGGGCAACATATGGCTACACCTTC
j_gene: TRBJ2-3; abundance: .; v_gene: TRBV30; d_gene: TRBD2; CDR3aa: CTSRLAGGLLGTQYF; CDR3nt: TGTACCTCAAGACTAGCGGGGGGGCTACTGGGTACGCAGTATTTT
j_gene: TRBJ2-1; abundance: once; v_gene: TRBV30; d_gene: .; CDR3aa: CARGRANEQFF; CDR3nt: TGTGCCAGGGGGAGGGCCAATGAGCAGTTCTTC
j_gene: TRBJ2-7; abundance: .; v_gene: TRBV5-1; d_gene: .; CDR3aa: CASSHGRTYEQYF; CDR3nt: TGCGCCAGCAGCCACGGCAGAACCTACGAGCAGTACTTC
j_gene: TRBJ2-2; abundance: .; v_gene: TRBV28; d_gene: .; CDR3aa: CASSIPARQGELFF; CDR3nt: TGTGCCAGCAGTATTCCTGCGAGACAGGGGGAGCTGTTTTTT
j_gene: TRBJ2-7; abundance: .; v_gene: TRBV11-3; d_gene: .; CDR3aa: CASSAPAGSYEQYF; CDR3nt: TGTGCCAGCAGCGCGCCCGCAGGGTCCTACGAGCAGTACTTC
j_gene: TRBJ2-3; abundance: .; v_gene: TRBV5-1; d_gene: TRBD1; CDR3aa: CASSLGTGTDTQYF; CDR3nt: TGCGCCAGCAGCTTGGGGACAGGGACAGATACGCAGTATTTT
j_gene: TRBJ2-1; abundance: .; v_gene: TRBV7-2; d_gene: .; CDR3aa: CASSHPIGNEQFF; CDR3nt: TGTGCCAGCAGCCACCCTATAGGGAATGAGCAGTTCTTC
j_gene: TRBJ2-7; abundance: .; v_gene: TRBV7-9; d_gene: TRBD2; CDR3aa: CASSFGLAGYEQYF; CDR3nt: TGTGCCAGCAGCTTCGGACTAGCAGGCTACGAGCAGTACTTC
j_gene: TRBJ2-1; abundance: .; v_gene: TRBV6-1; d_gene: .; CDR3aa: CASSVVSRGVEQFF; CDR3nt: TGTGCCAGCAGTGTAGTGAGTCGTGGCGTTGAGCAGTTCTTC
j_gene: TRBJ1-4; abundance: .; v_gene: TRBV5-1; d_gene: .; CDR3aa: CASSLNRENEKLFF; CDR3nt: TGCGCCAGCAGCTTGAACAGGGAAAATGAAAAACTGTTTTTT
j_gene: TRBJ1-1; abundance: few; v_gene: TRBV19; d_gene: .; CDR3aa: CASSPWVGWGTEAFF; CDR3nt: TGTGCCAGTAGTCCCTGGGTTGGGTGGGGCACTGAAGCTTTCTTT
j_gene: TRBJ2-7; abundance: .; v_gene: TRBV7-2; d_gene: TRBD2; CDR3aa: CASSWRGGGAGGEQYF; CDR3nt: TGTGCCAGCAGCTGGAGAGGGGGTGGGGCGGGGGGCGAGCAGTACTTC
j_gene: TRBJ2-3; abundance: .; v_gene: TRBV5-1; d_gene: .; CDR3aa: CASTSRDTQYF; CDR3nt: TGCGCCAGCACCTCGCGGGATACGCAGTATTTT
j_gene: TRBJ2-5; abundance: .; v_gene: TRBV10-1; d_gene: .; CDR3aa: CATRVYQETQYF; CDR3nt: TGCGCCACCCGAGTGTACCAAGAGACCCAGTACTTC
j_gene: TRBJ1-1; abundance: few; v_gene: TRBV10-3; d_gene: .; CDR3aa: CAISEWTEGNTEAFF; CDR3nt: TGTGCCATCAGTGAGTGGACTGAGGGGAACACTGAAGCTTTCTTT
j_gene: TRBJ2-1; abundance: .; v_gene: TRBV6-5; d_gene: TRBD2; CDR3aa: CATRWLAGDNEQFF; CDR3nt: TGTGCCACCAGGTGGTTAGCGGGAGACAATGAGCAGTTCTTC
j_gene: TRBJ2-4; abundance: .; v_gene: TRBV5-4; d_gene: TRBD1; CDR3aa: CASSSRQGRTENIQYF; CDR3nt: TGTGCCAGCAGCTCAAGACAGGGTCGTACCGAAAACATTCAGTACTTC
j_gene: TRBJ2-7; abundance: .; v_gene: TRBV7-2; d_gene: .; CDR3aa: CASSLGIRAGTSYEQYF; CDR3nt: TGTGCCAGCAGCTTAGGTATCAGGGCAGGGACCTCCTACGAGCAGTACTTC
j_gene: TRBJ1-5; abundance: .; v_gene: TRBV2; d_gene: TRBD1; CDR3aa: CASRGGTDNQPQHF; CDR3nt: TGTGCCAGCAGGGGGGGGACAGATAATCAGCCCCAGCATTTT
j_gene: TRBJ2-5; abundance: .; v_gene: TRBV29-1; d_gene: TRBD2; CDR3aa: CSVERGLGETQYF; CDR3nt: TGCAGCGTTGAAAGGGGACTAGGCGAGACCCAGTACTTC
j_gene: TRBJ1-1; abundance: .; v_gene: TRBV2; d_gene: .; CDR3aa: CASSGGGTEAFF; CDR3nt: TGTGCCAGCAGTGGAGGGGGCACTGAAGCTTTCTTT
j_gene: TRBJ2-3; abundance: .; v_gene: TRBV19; d_gene: TRBD2; CDR3aa: CASSIGVLAGTSTDTQYF; CDR3nt: TGTGCCAGTAGTATAGGGGTGCTAGCGGGAACAAGCACAGATACGCAGTATTTT
j_gene: TRBJ1-2; abundance: .; v_gene: TRBV7-6; d_gene: TRBD1; CDR3aa: CASSSGDRAYGYTF; CDR3nt: TGTGCCAGCAGCTCCGGAGACAGGGCCTATGGCTACACCTTC
j_gene: TRBJ1-2; abundance: .; v_gene: TRBV4-1; d_gene: .; CDR3aa: CASSQMSAAFYGYTF; CDR3nt: TGCGCCAGCAGCCAGATGTCGGCGGCTTTCTATGGCTACACCTTC
j_gene: TRBJ1-5; abundance: .; v_gene: TRBV4-3; d_gene: .; CDR3aa: CASSQEARRGNQPQHF; CDR3nt: TGCGCCAGCAGCCAAGAAGCGCGTAGGGGCAATCAGCCCCAGCATTTT
j_gene: TRBJ1-2; abundance: .; v_gene: TRBV19; d_gene: TRBD1; CDR3aa: CASSTGAINYGYTF; CDR3nt: TGTGCCAGTAGCACAGGGGCCATTAACTATGGCTACACCTTC
j_gene: TRBJ2-1; abundance: once; v_gene: TRBV19; d_gene: .; CDR3aa: CASSGGGIEQFF; CDR3nt: TGTGCCAGTAGTGGCGGCGGGATCGAGCAGTTCTTC